These 24 T cell receptor beta chains originate from one sample sequenced in a study of spatial heterogeneity in lung cancer. TCRdb processed the 5' RACE reads anew with MiXCR; each CDR3 protein has one entry. The table has 110,000 or so distinct CDR3 sequences, 10% to 14% seen once. Stated time point: blood at routine non-recurrence follow-up after resection. Sequencing used PBMCs, obtained at follow-up. The receptors come from a female donor with early-stage non-small cell lung cancer.

This clonotype was found many times. The genes are TRBV5-1 and TRBJ2-3, with D unresolved. Germline lookup yields CDR1 SGHRS and CDR2 YFSETQ. Trimming took off 0 bases at V and 4 bases at J, with 3 bases between the two ends. The CDR3 extends over 12 amino acids. The CDR3 nucleotides read TGCGCCAGCAGCTTGGAGGCAGATACGCAGTATTTT. It is translated as CASSLEADTQYF.

This chain joins TRBV6-5 and TRBJ2-7; tentative D call: TRBD2 (5 bases). CDR3 length: 14 amino acids. The germline V and J ends were trimmed by 2 bases and 8 bases, with 16 bases remaining between them. Germline V gives CDR1 MNHEY, CDR2 SVGAGI. The CDR3 DNA reads TGTGCCAGCAGTTACGCAGACTCCAGGAGGAAGCAGTACTTC. Protein: CASSYADSRRKQYF.

This clonotype has a handful of counts. The rearrangement uses TRBV27 and TRBJ1-1, with 12 positions matching TRBD1. The CDR3 sequence is 18 residues long. The ends lost 7 bases at V and 5 bases at J; junction bases unmatched: 17. The germline V gene has CDR1 MNHEY and CDR2 SMNVEV (reference sequence). The CDR3 loop is CASTPGTGGHVEGTEAFF. CDR3 DNA: TGTGCCAGCACTCCCGGGACAGGGGGCCATGTGGAGGGGACTGAAGCTTTCTTT.

The rearrangement joins TRBV11-2 to TRBJ1-2, with D unresolved. V shed 5 bases and J shed 7 bases, with 11 bases lying between them. The CDR3 is 12 residues long. CDR1 and CDR2 (germline): SGHAT, FQNNGV. The CDR3 reads CASSLQPFGYTF. In nucleotides, the CDR3 is TGTGCCAGCAGCCTACAGCCTTTTGGCTACACCTTC.

For this clonotype: Just one base apart from a much larger clone, this may be a read error. The V call is TRBV11-2, the J call TRBJ1-2, with TRBD1 matching over 7 bases. There are 14 residues in the CDR3. Germline V gene data show CDR1 as SGHAT and CDR2 as FQNNGV. CDR3 sequence: CASSSRQGNYSYTF. The CDR3 coding sequence is TGTGCCAGCAGCTCTCGACAGGGAAACTATAGCTACACCTTC.

This clonotype was observed a few times. The rearrangement joins TRBV20-1 to TRBJ2-1, with 8 nucleotides matching TRBD2. This CDR3 contains 14 residues. Germline V gene data show CDR1 as DFQATT and CDR2 as SNEGSKA (reference sequence). V lost 3 bases, J lost 3 bases, and 4 bases stayed unmatched. CDR3 DNA: TGCAGTGCTAGCACGGGAGGGGGCTACAATGAGCAGTTCTTC. Amino acid sequence: CSASTGGGYNEQFF.

Comments on this clonotype: A read error may explain this, as a much larger clone is one base away. The chain carries TRBV3-1 and TRBJ2-1; TRBD2 might be the D (5 bases). CDR1 LGHDT and CDR2 YNNKEL come from the germline V gene (reference sequence). Trimming removed 1 base at V and 6 bases at J, with 13 bases between. The CDR3 covers 15 residues. DNA of the CDR3: TGTGCCAGCAGCCAAGTTTTGGGAGTGGCCAATGAGCAGTTCTTC. Translating gives CASSQVLGVANEQFF.

This clonotype was seen a handful of times. The chain uses TRBV2 and TRBJ2-2; D is possibly TRBD1 or TRBD2 (5 bases each). The germline V and J ends were trimmed by 6 bases and 5 bases, with 10 bases remaining between them. The CDR3 contains 13 residues. Germline V gives CDR1 SNHLY, CDR2 FYNNEI. Here the CDR3 DNA reads TGTGCCAGCAGGGGGGACGGAACCGGGGAGCTGTTTTTT. Protein sequence: CASRGDGTGELFF.

This clonotype was detected only a few times. The chain joins TRBV9 to TRBJ2-3; TRBD2 aligns across 9 bases. The CDR3 extends over 18 amino acids. From germline, CDR1 is SGDLS and CDR2 YYNGEE. With V trimmed by 4 bases and J by 0 bases, 12 bases remained unmatched. The CDR3 region is CASSTQIGTSRSTDTQYF. CDR3 DNA: TGTGCCAGCAGCACCCAAATAGGGACTAGCCGGAGCACAGATACGCAGTATTTT.

There are a few counts of this clonotype. V and J are TRBV5-1 and TRBJ2-3; 8 nucleotides line up with TRBD2. In germline, CDR1 is SGHRS, CDR2 YFSETQ. The CDR3 sequence is 14 residues long. Trimming at V came to 6 bases and at J to 2 bases, leaving 5 bases not matched to a gene. The CDR3 sequence is CASMGGRHTDTQYF. The CDR3 DNA sequence: TGCGCCAGCATGGGCGGGAGGCACACAGATACGCAGTATTTT. The full variable domain, in which reference TRBV5-1 and TRBJ2-3 provide the parts outside the CDR3, is KAGVTQTPRYLIKTRGQQVTLSCSPISGHRSVSWYQQTPGQGLQFLFEYFSETQRNKGNFPGRFSGRQFSNSRSEMNVSTLELGDSALYLCASMGGRHTDTQYFGPGTRLTVL.

This clonotype has only a few counts. The chain is built from TRBV28 and TRBJ2-1, with a weak D call TRBD1 (6 bases). The CDR3 runs to 15 residues. V was trimmed by 2 bases and J by 0 bases, leaving 8 bases between them. Germline V gives CDR1 MDHEN, CDR2 SYDVKM. CDR3 amino acids: CASSLTGSSYNEQFF. The DNA of the CDR3 is TGTGCCAGCAGTTTAACAGGGAGCTCCTACAATGAGCAGTTCTTC. Looking up the rest from reference TRBV28 and TRBJ2-1 gives the full variable domain: DVKVTQSSRYLVKRTGEKVFLECVQDMDHENMFWYRQDPGLGLRLIYFSYDVKMKEKGDIPEGYSVSREKKERFSLILESASTNQTSMYLCASSLTGSSYNEQFFGPGTRLTVL.

The chain couples TRBV4-2 to TRBJ2-1, with 13 bases fitting TRBD2. Germline trimming cut 4 bases from V and 10 bases from J; bases unmatched to any gene: 7. Germline V gene data show CDR1 as LGHNA and CDR2 as YNFKEQ. The CDR3 sequence is 15 residues long. The CDR3 region is CASSPVPGLAGEQFF. The CDR3 nucleotides read TGTGCCAGCAGCCCCGTCCCGGGACTAGCGGGAGAGCAGTTCTTC.

The table lists this clonotype with many counts. This chain joins TRBV28 and TRBJ2-1, with TRBD2 matching 7 bases. V trimming: 6 bases; J trimming: 1 base; junction bases outside the gene matches: 6. Germline-derived CDR1 and CDR2 are MDHEN and SYDVKM. The CDR3 is 15 amino acids. CDR3 in DNA: TGTGCCAGCAGAGGCAGCGGGGAGTCCTACAATGAGCAGTTCTTC. It specifies CASRGSGESYNEQFF.

J is TRBJ1-1 and V is TRBV9; D is unresolved. This CDR3 has 13 amino acids. Per germline, CDR1 SGDLS and CDR2 YYNGEE. V lost 0 bases to trimming and J lost 2 bases, with 5 bases between them. CDR3 sequence: CASSVVSNTEAFF. CDR3 DNA sequence: TGTGCCAGCAGCGTAGTTTCCAACACTGAAGCTTTCTTT.

This clonotype was observed a handful of times. CDR3 DNA sequence: TGTGCCAGCTCACCGACTAGCGGGAGGGCCGAGGAGCAGTTCTTC. As protein: CASSPTSGRAEEQFF. The chain couples TRBV18 to TRBJ2-1; 14 nucleotides line up with TRBD2. CDR1 is KGHSH, CDR2 LQKENI, per germline. The J segment lost 10 bases and the V segment lost 3 bases, leaving 5 bases of the junction unmatched. CDR3 length: 15 residues.

This sequence joins TRBV18 and TRBJ2-5; D remains unclear. The CDR3 is 13 residues long. Between the trimmed V and J ends, which lost 2 bases and 1 base, there was a span of 5 bases. CDR1 KGHSH and CDR2 LQKENI come from the germline V gene. CDR3 amino acids: CASSPDVQETQYF. DNA of the CDR3: TGTGCCAGCTCACCAGACGTCCAAGAGACCCAGTACTTC. The variable domain in full, completed from reference TRBV18 and TRBJ2-5, reads NAGVMQNPRHLVRRRGQEARLRCSPMKGHSHVYWYRQLPEEGLKFMVYLQKENIIDESGMPKERFSAEFPKEGPSILRIQQVVRGDSAAYFCASSPDVQETQYFGPGTRLLVL.

This clonotype was recorded many times. The rearrangement uses TRBV12-3 or TRBV12-4 and TRBJ2-2; D is uncertain. This CDR3 comprises 16 residues. With 1 base removed from V and 0 bases from J, the gap between germline ends came to 9 bases. As DNA, the CDR3 is TGTGCCAGCAGTTTAGGGGTTCCGCCGAACACCGGGGAGCTGTTTTTT. Protein sequence: CASSLGVPPNTGELFF.

This chain joins TRBV25-1 and TRBJ2-3; 8 nucleotides match TRBD1. This CDR3 comprises 15 residues. With V trimmed by 1 base and J by 4 bases, 4 bases remained unmatched. The V gene's germline CDR1 is MGHDK and CDR2 SYGVNS. As DNA, the CDR3 is TGTGCCAGCAGTGAATTGGGACAGGTCGCAGATACGCAGTATTTT. Translated, it gives CASSELGQVADTQYF.

This clonotype was counted at least ten times. The J gene is TRBJ2-1, the V gene TRBV18; D may be TRBD2 (6 bases). Germline loops: CDR1 KGHSH, CDR2 LQKENI. The germline V and J ends were trimmed by 1 base and 2 bases, with 12 bases remaining between them. The CDR3 loop spans 16 amino acids. The CDR3 DNA is TGTGCCAGCTCACCACAGGGTAGCGGAGCCTACAATGAGCAGTTCTTC. Amino acid sequence: CASSPQGSGAYNEQFF.

In its sample, this clonotype was seen many times. The chain links TRBV9 to TRBJ1-4; no firm D call. CDR1 is SGDLS, CDR2 YYNGEE, per germline. Trimming left V 3 bases short and J 7 bases short, with 7 bases between. The CDR3 has 12 residues. CDR3 sequence: CASSGGREKLFF. Here the CDR3 DNA reads TGTGCCAGCAGCGGCGGTCGTGAAAAACTGTTTTTT. Together with reference TRBV9 and TRBJ1-4, the CDR3 gives the full variable domain: DSGVTQTPKHLITATGQRVTLRCSPRSGDLSVYWYQQSLDQGLQFLIQYYNGEERAKGNILERFSAQQFPDLHSELNLSSLELGDSALYFCASSGGREKLFFGSGTQLSVL.

The J gene is TRBJ1-1, the V gene TRBV6-5; D perhaps matches TRBD1 (5 bases). V lost 2 bases and J 1 base, leaving 8 bases between the germline ends. Germline values: CDR1 MNHEY, CDR2 SVGAGI. This CDR3 is 14 amino acids long. The CDR3: CASSYGAANTEAFF. The CDR3 DNA reads as TGTGCCAGCAGTTACGGGGCGGCGAACACTGAAGCTTTCTTT.

This clonotype showed up just a few times. The chain recombines TRBV3-1 with TRBJ2-2, with a weak D call TRBD1 (6 bases). V lost 4 bases and J lost 6, with 12 bases in between. Germline loops: CDR1 LGHDT, CDR2 YNNKEL (reference sequence). The CDR3 spans 14 residues. CDR3 region: CASSPRHRAGELFF. CDR3 coding DNA: TGTGCCAGCAGCCCCCGACACAGGGCCGGGGAGCTGTTTTTT.

The DNA of the CDR3 is TGTGCCAGCAGTTTACGCCAGGGGAATAGTGGTTTCGGCGAGCAGTACGTC. It encodes CASSLRQGNSGFGEQYV. The chain couples TRBV12-3 or TRBV12-4 to TRBJ2-7; D is possibly TRBD1 (6 bases). The CDR3 extends over 17 amino acids. Trimming took 2 bases from V and 6 from J, leaving 23 bases between them.

There are a few counts of this clonotype. This chain connects TRBV5-1 to TRBJ1-1; D might be TRBD1 (6 bases). Germline CDR1 is SGHRS and CDR2 is YFSETQ. CDR3 length equals 14 residues. Trimming pared 1 base from V and 5 bases from J, leaving 12 bases between. CDR3 coding DNA: TGCGCCAGCAGCTTGAACGCAGGGGAAACTGAAGCTTTCTTT. This encodes CASSLNAGETEAFF.